Following are 21 T cell receptor beta chains from one sample sequenced in a study of cytomegalovirus exposure and HLA in healthy donors. With 60 Vbeta and 13 Jbeta primers, the PCR was carried out. TCRdb's copy holds only in-frame clones and misses some; the assay was immunoSEQ multiplex PCR. Seen here are 100,000 to 150,000 clones, about 10% observed once, and the top ten hold around 5%. The sequenced material came from PBMCs. The source is a woman under 30 in good health and CMV-seropositive.

The chain couples TRBV5-4 to TRBJ2-1; 7 nucleotides agree with TRBD2. Germline V gene lookup returns CDR1 SGHNT and CDR2 YYREEE (reference sequence). The junction had 13 bases not matched to a gene; V was cut back by 4 bases and J by 9 bases. The CDR3 covers 15 residues. This chain's CDR3 is CASSPTGGIMGEQFF. The CDR3 DNA reads as TGTGCCAGCAGCCCGACGGGAGGAATAATGGGTGAGCAGTTCTTC. The full variable domain, completed using reference TRBV5-4 and TRBJ2-1, is ETGVTQSPTHLIKTRGQQVTLRCSSQSGHNTVSWYQQALGQGPQFIFQYYREEENGRGNFPPRFSGLQFPNYSSELNVNALELDDSALYLCASSPTGGIMGEQFFGPGTRLTVL.

The genes are TRBV5-1 and TRBJ2-3; D might be TRBD2 (6 bases). Germline V gene data show CDR1 as SGHRS and CDR2 as YFSETQ. The CDR3 extends over 16 amino acids. Trimming pared 4 bases from V and 0 bases from J, leaving 15 bases between. CDR3 amino acids: CASSTLAGTSTDTQYF. DNA for the CDR3: TGCGCCAGCAGCACCCTGGCGGGGACTAGCACAGATACGCAGTATTTT.

The J gene is TRBJ2-4, the V gene TRBV7-2, with D possibly being TRBD2 (5 bases). This CDR3 contains 15 residues. Germline V lookup: CDR1 SGHTA, CDR2 FQGNSA. Trimming took off 5 bases at V and 2 bases at J, with 13 bases between the two ends. CDR3 nucleotides: TGTGCCAGCAGCCACTCAGCGGAACCCAAAAACATTCAGTACTTC. This sequence encodes CASSHSAEPKNIQYF.

This sequence joins TRBV6-1 and TRBJ2-3; 9 bases map to TRBD2. The CDR3 has 15 residues. From germline, CDR1 is MNHNS and CDR2 SASEGT. V was pared by 5 bases and J by 6 bases, with 9 bases of the junction left unmatched. The CDR3: CASSSGRRSWDTQYF. The CDR3 coding sequence is TGTGCCAGCAGTAGCGGGAGGAGATCGTGGGATACGCAGTATTTT.

The chain employs TRBV28 and TRBJ1-2, with a weak D call TRBD1 (5 bases). Germline V CDR1 and CDR2: MDHEN, SYDVKM. The CDR3 has 15 residues. Trimming pared 7 bases from V and 8 bases from J, leaving 23 bases between. The CDR3 DNA sequence: TGTGCCAGCAACAAACAAGGTCGGGGGAGTGGCGGCTACACCTTC. Its protein is CASNKQGRGSGGYTF.

This clone showed up just a few times. The V and J genes are TRBV2 and TRBJ2-1; TRBD2 aligns across 7 bases. The junction had 4 bases not matched to a gene; V was cut back by 3 bases and J by 2 bases. There are 15 residues in the CDR3. Germline V gene sequence: CDR1 SNHLY, CDR2 FYNNEI. The CDR3: CASSDMGGPYNEQFF. The CDR3 DNA follows: TGTGCCAGCAGTGATATGGGAGGGCCCTACAATGAGCAGTTCTTC.

The rearrangement links TRBV6-5 to TRBJ1-3; tentatively, D is TRBD2 (6 bases). The end of the DNA fits TRBJ2-2 better, so the J call may be wrong. The CDR3 sequence is 15 residues long. Germline values: CDR1 MNHEY, CDR2 SVGAGI. This CDR3 is CASRTGGTGTGELFF. The DNA for the CDR3 is TGTGCCAGCAGAACAGGAGGGACCGGCACCGGGGAGCTGTTTTTT.

This clone has more than one count but fewer than ten. The chain has TRBV5-4 and TRBJ1-6; 10 bases fit TRBD1. This CDR3 comprises 16 residues. V trimming: 0 bases; J trimming: 9 bases; junction bases outside the gene matches: 6. Germline V gives CDR1 SGHNT, CDR2 YYREEE (reference sequence). The DNA for the CDR3 is TGTGCCAGCAGCTTGGGACAGGGGGCAGTAATTTCACCCCTCCACTTT. It yields the protein CASSLGQGAVISPLHF.

V is TRBV5-4 and J is TRBJ2-7, with D possibly being TRBD2 (6 bases). With 0 bases removed from V and 0 bases from J, the gap between germline ends came to 16 bases. The CDR3 contains 17 residues. Germline values: CDR1 SGHNT, CDR2 YYREEE (reference sequence). The CDR3 DNA reads as TGTGCCAGCAGCTTGGCCCACGGGATAGCGGTCTCCTACGAGCAGTACTTC. Protein: CASSLAHGIAVSYEQYF.

This clone showed up just a few times. The V and J genes are TRBV11-3 and TRBJ2-5; D is perhaps TRBD1 (6 bases). Trimming pared 4 bases from V and 5 bases from J, leaving 14 bases between. Germline V gene data show CDR1 as SGHNT and CDR2 as YENEEA. The CDR3 length is 14 residues. CDR3 protein: CASSSRDTPETQYF. The CDR3 region has the DNA TGTGCCAGCAGCTCCCGGGACACCCCGGAGACCCAGTACTTC.

This clone has more than one count but fewer than ten. The chain uses TRBV11-2 and TRBJ2-7, with 7 bases fitting TRBD1. The length of the CDR3 is 15 residues. V lost 3 bases to trimming and J lost 0 bases; unmatched junction nucleotides: 5. From germline, CDR1 is SGHAT and CDR2 FQNNGV. The CDR3 protein is CASSFTGAISYEQYF. The CDR3, as DNA: TGTGCCAGCAGCTTTACAGGGGCGATCTCCTACGAGCAGTACTTC. Full variable domain (rest looked up from reference TRBV11-2 and TRBJ2-7): EAGVAQSPRYKIIEKRQSVAFWCNPISGHATLYWYQQILGQGPKLLIQFQNNGVVDDSQLPKDRFSAERLKGVDSTLKIQPAKLEDSAVYLCASSFTGAISYEQYFGPGTRLTVT.

There are a few counts of this clone. The rearrangement joins TRBV4-1 to TRBJ1-1; tentative D call: TRBD1 (6 bases). The ends were cut back, 4 bases at V and 1 base at J, with 10 bases in the middle. This CDR3 comprises 14 residues. The germline CDR1 and CDR2 sequences are MGHRA and YSYEKL. CDR3 sequence (DNA): TGCGCCAGCAGCCTTACAGGGTCGAACACTGAAGCTTTCTTT. This gives the protein CASSLTGSNTEAFF.

The table lists this clone with a few counts. This chain links TRBV23-1 with TRBJ1-2; no firm D call. TRBV23-1 is an ORF, with its function uncertain. This CDR3 has 15 amino acids. Trimming shortened V by 0 bases and J by 8 bases, and 16 bases separated the two germline ends. The CDR3 region has the DNA TGCGCCAGCAGTCAATCGCTAACGCCTCGCCAAGGCTACACCTTC. Translated: CASSQSLTPRQGYTF.

The sample holds a few counts of this clone. The chain links TRBV7-9 to TRBJ1-2; 8 nucleotides agree with TRBD1. The CDR3 runs 14 residues. V was pared by 5 bases and J by 8 bases, with 10 bases of the junction left unmatched. Germline CDR1 and CDR2: SEHNR and FQNEAQ (reference sequence). The CDR3 nucleotides read TGTGCCAGCAGCCCTGGACAGGGTCGAGACGGCTACACCTTC. Its translation is CASSPGQGRDGYTF.

This chain joins TRBV6-5 and TRBJ2-2; no clear D gene. The germline gives CDR1 MNHEY, CDR2 SVGAGI. The CDR3 contains 13 residues. Trimming took 6 bases from V and 1 from J, leaving 6 bases between them. The CDR3 region is CASRAGNTGELFF. The CDR3 coding sequence is TGTGCCAGCAGGGCAGGGAACACCGGGGAGCTGTTTTTT.

V and J are TRBV14 and TRBJ2-7, with TRBD2 matching 9 bases. The V gene end was trimmed by 3 bases and the J gene end by 9 bases; junction bases not matched to a gene: 12. The CDR3 has 15 amino acids. Germline V lookup: CDR1 SGHDN, CDR2 FVKESK. As DNA, the CDR3 is TGTGCCAGCAGCCACATTGCGGGAGGGAGCGTCGGGCAGTACTTC. Translating gives CASSHIAGGSVGQYF. The variable domain in full, completed from reference TRBV14 and TRBJ2-7, reads EAGVTQFPSHSVIEKGQTVTLRCDPISGHDNLYWYRRVMGKEIKFLLHFVKESKQDESGMPNNRFLAERTGGTYSTLKVQPAELEDSGVYFCASSHIAGGSVGQYFGPGTRLTVT.

The J gene is TRBJ1-2, the V gene TRBV27, with TRBD1 matching over 7 bases. Trimming cost V 3 bases and J 5 bases; bases outside gene matches: 6. The CDR3 runs 14 residues. CDR1 is MNHEY and CDR2 is SMNVEV in the germline V gene (reference sequence). The CDR3 nucleotides are TGTGCCAGCAGTTTTCGAGGACAGGATTATGGCTACACCTTC. Protein sequence: CASSFRGQDYGYTF.

The chain uses TRBV19 and TRBJ1-4, with D maybe TRBD1 (5 bases). The CDR3 length is 15 residues. V was shortened by 7 bases and J by 0 bases, with 12 bases between the two germline ends. The germline gives CDR1 LNHDA, CDR2 SQIVND (reference sequence). CDR3 coding DNA: TGTGCCAGTACCCGGACATTTTCAACTAATGAAAAACTGTTTTTT. Translated, it gives CASTRTFSTNEKLFF.

This clone occurred a few times. This chain joins TRBV28 and TRBJ1-3; no definite D call. Trimming removed 7 bases at V and 0 bases at J, with 10 bases between. CDR1 and CDR2 from the germline V gene are MDHEN and SYDVKM. CDR3 size: 14 residues. Here the CDR3 DNA reads TGTGCCAGCACCGACTGGAGCTCTGGAAACACCATATATTTT. Protein: CASTDWSSGNTIYF.

This clone was found a few times. The V gene is TRBV7-2, the J gene TRBJ1-4; 8 bases match TRBD1. CDR3 length: 16 amino acids. Looked up from germline, CDR1 is SGHTA and CDR2 is FQGNSA. Germline trimming cut 1 base from V and 6 bases from J; bases unmatched to any gene: 7. CDR3 sequence reads: CASSLVKAGGYEKLFF. The CDR3 DNA reads TGTGCCAGCAGCTTAGTCAAGGCAGGGGGCTATGAAAAACTGTTTTTT.

This clone was recorded a few times. The chain has TRBV6-5 and TRBJ1-6; no firm D call. There are 16 residues in the CDR3. The V gene's germline CDR1 is MNHEY and CDR2 SVGAGI. V gave up 2 bases and J gave up 3 bases, with 11 bases separating them. The CDR3 is CASSYIAPSYNSPLHF. The CDR3 DNA reads as TGTGCCAGCAGTTACATCGCCCCCAGCTATAATTCACCCCTCCACTTT.